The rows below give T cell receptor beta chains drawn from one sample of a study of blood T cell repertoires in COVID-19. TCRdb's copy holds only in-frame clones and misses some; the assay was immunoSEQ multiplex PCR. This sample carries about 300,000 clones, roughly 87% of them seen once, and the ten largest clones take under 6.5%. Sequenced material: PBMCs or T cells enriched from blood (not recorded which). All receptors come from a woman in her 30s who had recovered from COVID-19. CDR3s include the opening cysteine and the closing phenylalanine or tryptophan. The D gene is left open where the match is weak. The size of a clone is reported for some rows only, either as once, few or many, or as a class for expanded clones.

TGCGCCAGCAGCCTGGCACAGGTTAACACCGGGGAGCTGTTTTTT	CASSLAQVNTGELFF	-	TRBV5-1	TRBJ2-2	-
TGCAGCGTTGAGGCACGGGACAGGGGAGCGGGGAGTCCTGCCTACGAGCAGTACTTC	CSVEARDRGAGSPAYEQYF	-	TRBV29-1	TRBJ2-7	TRBD1
TGTGCCAGCAGCTTCACCACACTAGCGGGGACTGCCGGGGAGCTGTTTTTT	CASSFTTLAGTAGELFF	-	TRBV7-3	TRBJ2-2	TRBD2
TGCAGCGCCAACCGGGACAGGGGTGGTGCCTACAATGAGCAGTTCTTC	CSANRDRGGAYNEQFF	-	TRBV29-1	TRBJ2-1	TRBD1
TGTGCCAGTAGTCCCCTACAGGGGGCAAGGGCTGAAGCTTTCTTT	CASSPLQGARAEAFF	-	TRBV19	TRBJ1-1	TRBD1
TGTGCCAGCAGTTATGGAGAGCGCCTAACCAGGGATCAGCCCCAGCATTTT	CASSYGERLTRDQPQHF	-	TRBV6-2/TRBV6-3	TRBJ1-5	-
TGCGCCAGCAGCCGCGAGGGGACAGCTAACTATGGCTACACCTTC	CASSREGTANYGYTF	-	TRBV4-1	TRBJ1-2	TRBD1
TGTGCCAGCAGCTTAGCTTCCGGGGGGCCCCAAGAGACCCAGTACTTC	CASSLASGGPQETQYF	-	TRBV7-2	TRBJ2-5	-
TGTGCCAGCAGCGACAGGGATAGCAATCAGCCCCAGCATTTT	CASSDRDSNQPQHF	-	TRBV2	TRBJ1-5	TRBD1
TGTGCCAGCAGTTTATCGACAGGGGGCGCGGGCACTGAAGCTTTCTTT	CASSLSTGGAGTEAFF	-	TRBV27	TRBJ1-1	TRBD1
TGTGCCAGCAGCGTAGGTCGAGGGTCCGGAAACACCATATATTTT	CASSVGRGSGNTIYF	-	TRBV9	TRBJ1-3	-
TGTGCCAGCAGCCCACAGGGGAGTCAGCCCCAGCATTTT	CASSPQGSQPQHF	once	TRBV7-2	TRBJ1-5	TRBD1
TGTGCCAGTAGTCCCGGACAGGGAGCCTACGAGCAGTACTTC	CASSPGQGAYEQYF	-	TRBV19	TRBJ2-7	TRBD1
TGCGCCAGCAGCCAAGATCTCGTCCTATCCTACGAGCAGTACTTC	CASSQDLVLSYEQYF	-	TRBV4-3	TRBJ2-7	-
TGTGCCAGCAGCTCCACGGGCGACAGGGAAGAGACCCAGTACTTC	CASSSTGDREETQYF	-	TRBV7-3	TRBJ2-5	TRBD1
TGTGCCAGCAGCCGACTAGCGGGGGGGGCGGCAGATACGCAGTATTTT	CASSRLAGGAADTQYF	-	TRBV3-1/TRBV3-2	TRBJ2-3	TRBD2
TGCGCCAGCACCTCCGAAGGTGCAGGGGTCAGGTCACCCCTCCACTTT	CASTSEGAGVRSPLHF	-	TRBV5-1	TRBJ1-6	-
TGCGCCAGCAGCTTGGGGACAGGGGTTGACAATCAGCCCCAGCATTTT	CASSLGTGVDNQPQHF	-	TRBV5-1	TRBJ1-5	TRBD1
TGTGCCAGCAGCCGGTCTCGGGTAGCGGGGGGGCCGACAGATACGCAGTATTTT	CASSRSRVAGGPTDTQYF	-	TRBV11-2	TRBJ2-3	TRBD2
TGTGCCAGCAGTGAAGCGGCCAGGGGGTCAAACTATGGCTACACCTTC	CASSEAARGSNYGYTF	once	TRBV6-1	TRBJ1-2	TRBD1
TGTGCCTGGAGTCCCGGGACAGGGGTACGGACTGAAGCTTTCTTT	CAWSPGTGVRTEAFF	-	TRBV30	TRBJ1-1	TRBD1
TGCGCCAGCAGCATCCCGTACGGGGATGAGCAGTTCTTC	CASSIPYGDEQFF	-	TRBV5-1	TRBJ2-1	-
TGTGCCAGCTCACGGGACAGGGGAGGCGAAAAACTGTTTTTT	CASSRDRGGEKLFF	-	TRBV18	TRBJ1-4	TRBD1
TGTGCCAGCAGCCCAAGACAGGGCCATGGCTACACCTTC	CASSPRQGHGYTF	-	TRBV5-6	TRBJ1-2	TRBD1
TGCGCCAGCAGCACGGGACAGCATATCACAGATACGCAGTATTTT	CASSTGQHITDTQYF	-	TRBV5-1	TRBJ2-3	TRBD1
TGCGCCAGCAGCTATGGGACAGACCACAATGAGCAGTTCTTC	CASSYGTDHNEQFF	-	TRBV5-1	TRBJ2-1	TRBD1
TGTGCCAGTAGTATTGGACTAGCGGGGGGCCAAGAGACCCAGTACTTC	CASSIGLAGGQETQYF	-	TRBV19	TRBJ2-5	TRBD2
TGTGCCATCAGTGGAACAGGGGCCTCCACTGAAGCTTTCTTT	CAISGTGASTEAFF	-	TRBV10-3	TRBJ1-1	TRBD1
TGTGCCAGCAGCCAAGCCAGCAGGGGGGTCGTAACTAATGAAAAACTGTTTTTT	CASSQASRGVVTNEKLFF	-	TRBV3-1/TRBV3-2	TRBJ1-4	TRBD1
TGTGCCAGTAATCCCTCCCCTCGGGACACCTATGGCTACACCTTC	CASNPSPRDTYGYTF	few	TRBV19	TRBJ1-2	-
TGTGCCAGCAGCTTGCGGGGGTTGATGAACACTGAAGCTTTCTTT	CASSLRGLMNTEAFF	-	TRBV7-9	TRBJ1-1	-
TGTGCCAGCACCGCAGGGGGCTATGGCTACACCTTC	CASTAGGYGYTF	-	TRBV6-1	TRBJ1-2	TRBD1
TGTGCCAGCAGCATTCTAGCTAGCGATGAGCAGTTCTTC	CASSILASDEQFF	once	TRBV7-3	TRBJ2-1	-
TGTGCCAGCAGCACCCACCCCGGGGGTGGCTACACCTTC	CASSTHPGGGYTF	once	TRBV11-2	TRBJ1-2	-
TGTGCCAGCTCACCCGGACAGAATAACTATGGCTACACCTTC	CASSPGQNNYGYTF	-	TRBV18	TRBJ1-2	-
TGTGCCTGGAGTAGGCGGGGACAAGAGACCCAGTACTTC	CAWSRRGQETQYF	-	TRBV30	TRBJ2-5	-
TGTGCCTGGGGACAGGGGGCAAATGAAAAACTGTTTTTT	CAWGQGANEKLFF	-	TRBV30	TRBJ1-4	TRBD1
TGCGCCAGCAGCCAAAAGGACAAGCTGTTTTTT	CASSQKDKLFF	once	TRBV4-3	TRBJ1-4	-
TGTGCCAGCAGCTTCGAAAAACGGACTCTCTCTGGAAACACCATATATTTT	CASSFEKRTLSGNTIYF	-	TRBV7-8	TRBJ1-3	-
TGTGCCAGCAGTCGAGTCACAGGGGGCTTAGGGGCTAATGAAAAACTGTTTTTT	CASSRVTGGLGANEKLFF	-	TRBV5-5	TRBJ1-4	TRBD1
TGTGCCAGCAGTGAGGGGCGGGGGGCTGTTCAGGAGCAGTACTTC	CASSEGRGAVQEQYF	-	TRBV6-1	TRBJ2-7	TRBD2
TGTGCCAGCAGCGGACCCGGGACAGTGTATGGCTACACCTTC	CASSGPGTVYGYTF	-	TRBV11-2	TRBJ1-2	TRBD1
TGTGCCAGCTCACGGGACAGCACCGAAGGCTATGGCTACACCTTC	CASSRDSTEGYGYTF	-	TRBV18	TRBJ1-2	TRBD1
TGTGCCATCAGACAGGGACAGCTCATGAACACTGAAGCTTTCTTT	CAIRQGQLMNTEAFF	-	TRBV10-3	TRBJ1-1	TRBD1
TGTGCCAGCAGCTTGGGACAGGGGCGTAACTATGGCTACACCTTC	CASSLGQGRNYGYTF	-	TRBV7-6	TRBJ1-2	TRBD1
TGTGCCAGCAGTTACTCGACGCGGGGGGGCGGCAATGAGCAGTTCTTC	CASSYSTRGGGNEQFF	-	TRBV6-6	TRBJ2-1	TRBD2
TGTGCCATCAGCTCCCGGGCGACAGGGGGCGACTATGGCTACACCTTC	CAISSRATGGDYGYTF	-	TRBV10-3	TRBJ1-2	TRBD1
TGTGCCAGCAGCCAAGGGGTAGGGCTTGAAGCTTTCTTT	CASSQGVGLEAFF	-	TRBV7-9	TRBJ1-1	-
TGTGCCAGCAGCTTAGCGGGGCCTGGCGAGACCCAGTACTTC	CASSLAGPGETQYF	-	TRBV7-9	TRBJ2-5	-
TGTGCCAGCAGCGTACAGGGGGCCACCACAGATACGCAGTATTTT	CASSVQGATTDTQYF	-	TRBV9	TRBJ2-3	TRBD1
TGTGCCAGCAGCCAATCGGAGGGGCAGAATGGCTACACCTTC	CASSQSEGQNGYTF	-	TRBV3-1/TRBV3-2	TRBJ1-2	-
TGTGCCAGCAGCACTACACGAAAACTGTTTTTT	CASSTTRKLFF	-	TRBV6-2/TRBV6-3	TRBJ1-4	-
TGTGCCAGCAGTTACCCGGGATCTGCAGGGGGGACTGAAGCTTTCTTT	CASSYPGSAGGTEAFF	-	TRBV6-2/TRBV6-3	TRBJ1-1	TRBD1